Below are 13 T cell receptor beta chains sequenced from a single sample in a study of CD8 T cells in Susac syndrome. After extraction with the RNeasy kit, about 0.45 to 1 ug of the RNA was reverse transcribed using random hexamers. From the immunoSEQ multiplex PCR reads, TCRdb called clonotypes with MiXCR, one entry per CDR3 protein. Here the sample spans around 190,000 distinct CDR3 sequences, 94% being singletons. The specimen sequenced was CD4+ T cells from PBMCs. These receptors all stem from a human donor with Susac syndrome.

In DNA form, the CDR3 reads TGTGCCAGCAGCTTGGCGTGGGATGAACCCCTCCACTTT. Encoded protein: CASSLAWDEPLHF. The J gene is TRBJ1-6, the V gene TRBV5-5; unclear D gene. Trimming shortened V by 0 bases and J by 12 bases, and 10 bases separated the two germline ends. CDR3 length equals 13 residues. Per germline, CDR1 SGHKS and CDR2 YYEKEE (reference sequence).

This rearrangement joins TRBV12-3 or TRBV12-4 to TRBJ2-7; D is uncertain. The CDR3 totals 12 residues. V was cut by 6 bases and J by 4 bases, with 10 bases left in between. The CDR3: CASSRARYEQYF. CDR3 nucleotides: TGTGCCAGCAGCCGGGCCAGATACGAGCAGTACTTC.

This chain links TRBV4-3 with TRBJ1-6, with 9 bases aligning to TRBD1. This CDR3 is 14 amino acids long. V shed 4 bases and J 8 bases; nucleotides not matched to a gene: 3. The V gene's germline CDR1 is LGHNA and CDR2 YSLEER. The CDR3 reads CASSRGQGHSPLHF. In nucleotides, the CDR3 is TGCGCCAGCAGCCGGGGACAGGGTCATTCACCCCTCCACTTT.

This clonotype was detected once. This chain links TRBV15 with TRBJ2-3, with 8 positions matching TRBD2. V lost 7 bases and J lost 0; bases outside the gene matches: 9. CDR3 length: 16 residues. Germline-derived CDR1 and CDR2 are LNHNV and YYDKDF (reference sequence). The CDR3 loop reads CATTLGSGSSTDTQYF. CDR3 sequence (DNA): TGTGCCACCACCCTGGGGAGCGGGAGTAGCACAGATACGCAGTATTTT.

The chain carries TRBV30 and TRBJ1-1; maybe TRBD1 (6 bases). This CDR3 comprises 13 residues. V was clipped by 5 bases and J by 3 bases, with 13 bases between them. Germline V gene sequence: CDR1 GTSNPN, CDR2 SVGIG (reference sequence). CDR3 sequence: CAWVDRSHTEAFF. CDR3 nucleotides: TGTGCCTGGGTAGACAGGTCCCACACTGAAGCTTTCTTT. Full variable domain (remainder filled in from reference TRBV30 and TRBJ1-1): SQTIHQWPATLVQPVGSPLSLECTVEGTSNPNLYWYRQAAGRGLQLLFYSVGIGQISSEVPQNLSASRPQDRQFILSSKKLLLSDSGFYLCAWVDRSHTEAFFGQGTRLTVV.

The chain's CDR3 is CATSRDVTRQDTQYF. CDR3 in DNA: TGTGCCACCAGCAGAGATGTTACTAGGCAAGATACGCAGTATTTT. The chain employs TRBV15 and TRBJ2-3; the D gene is possibly TRBD2 (5 bases). Between the trimmed V and J ends, which lost 0 bases and 5 bases, there was a span of 12 bases. This CDR3 spans 15 amino acids. CDR1 and CDR2 from the germline V gene are LNHNV and YYDKDF (reference sequence).

The chain carries TRBV20-1 and TRBJ2-7, with D perhaps matching TRBD2 (9 bases). The CDR3 is made up of 15 amino acids. V lost 6 bases and J lost 9, with 27 bases in between. CDR1 and CDR2 from the germline V gene are DFQATT and SNEGSKA (reference sequence). CDR3 sequence reads: CSATPSGLAQGGQYF. CDR3 bases: TGCAGTGCCACACCTTCGGGACTAGCACAGGGGGGGCAGTACTTC.

This chain connects TRBV18 to TRBJ2-7, with D possibly TRBD2 on 5 matching bases. Trimming took 3 bases from V and 2 from J, leaving 11 bases between them. From germline, CDR1 is KGHSH and CDR2 LQKENI. The CDR3 runs 14 residues. CDR3 nucleotide sequence: TGTGCCAGCTCACCCCGGACTGGAACCTACGAGCAGTACTTC. Its protein product is CASSPRTGTYEQYF.

This clonotype was seen once. V usage is TRBV20-1 and J usage is TRBJ2-5; possibly TRBD1 for D (6 bases). V lost 5 bases to trimming and J lost 2 bases, with 18 bases between them. Germline lookup yields CDR1 DFQATT and CDR2 SNEGSKA (reference sequence). The CDR3 loop spans 15 amino acids. The CDR3, as DNA: TGCAGTGCTGCAGTTCAGGGGCGAGAGCAAGAGACCCAGTACTTC. Its translation: CSAAVQGREQETQYF.

About this clonotype itself: One end of the junction does not line up with germline, which may come from a read error. The rearrangement joins TRBV11-2 to TRBJ2-5; weak D call: TRBD2 (6 bases). CDR1 and CDR2 (germline): SGHAT, FQNNGV. This CDR3 contains 13 residues. CDR3 coding DNA: TGTGCCAGCAGCCTAGATCCCGGGGGGACCCAGTACTTC. This encodes CASSLDPGGTQYF.

The genes are TRBV29-1 and TRBJ1-4; D is undetermined. There are 12 residues in the CDR3. With 5 bases removed from V and 4 bases from J, the gap between germline ends came to 8 bases. In germline, CDR1 is SQVTM, CDR2 ANQGSEA. CDR3 region: CSVSRGNEKLFF. CDR3 nucleotides: TGCAGCGTTAGTCGTGGTAATGAAAAACTGTTTTTT.

The chain links TRBV30 to TRBJ2-3; TRBD2 matches 7 bases. The V gene end was trimmed by 2 bases and the J gene end by 4 bases; junction bases not matched to a gene: 3. The CDR3 contains 13 residues. CDR1 is GTSNPN and CDR2 is SVGIG in the germline V gene (reference sequence). The DNA of the CDR3 is TGTGCCTGGAGTCCCCGGGAGGCAGATACGCAGTATTTT. Amino acid sequence: CAWSPREADTQYF. Supplemented by reference TRBV30 and TRBJ2-3, the full variable domain reads SQTIHQWPATLVQPVGSPLSLECTVEGTSNPNLYWYRQAAGRGLQLLFYSVGIGQISSEVPQNLSASRPQDRQFILSSKKLLLSDSGFYLCAWSPREADTQYFGPGTRLTVL.

The sample holds one count of this clonotype. The chain couples TRBV20-1 to TRBJ2-7; D not certain. Germline assignment: CDR1 DFQATT and CDR2 SNEGSKA (reference sequence). This CDR3 contains 8 residues. In DNA form, the CDR3 reads TGCGCCGACGACGAGCAGTACTTC. Protein product: CADDEQYF.